The 26 T cell receptor beta chains reported below all come from one sample, sequenced in a study of blood T cell repertoires in COVID-19. Sequencing was performed with immunoSEQ multiplex PCR; in TCRdb, only in-frame clones are kept and a portion is missing. Found here are 80,000 to 100,000 clones, around 81% of them singletons; the top ten hold around 15%. Sequencing used peripheral blood. These receptor sequences come from a human donor in a cohort sampled during active COVID-19.

This clone occurred many times. This chain links TRBV4-2 with TRBJ2-2; TRBD2 matches at 11 bases. Unmatched junction bases numbered 10, after V lost 0 bases and J lost 1 base. The CDR3 has 20 amino acids. The germline V gene encodes CDR1 LGHNA and CDR2 YNFKEQ. The CDR3 is CASSQDILAGGYVNTGELFF. CDR3 DNA: TGTGCCAGCAGCCAAGACATCCTAGCGGGGGGATACGTGAACACCGGGGAGCTGTTTTTT.

In its sample, this clone was seen once. The J gene is TRBJ2-1, the V gene TRBV11-3; TRBD1 agrees at 7 bases. Germline CDR1 reads SGHNT; CDR2 reads YENEEA. V shed 3 bases, J shed 5 bases, and the junction held 7 bases outside the gene matches. This CDR3 comprises 15 residues. CDR3 residues: CASSFRGQGDNEQFF. The CDR3 DNA is TGTGCCAGCAGCTTTAGGGGGCAGGGGGACAATGAGCAGTTCTTC.

CDR3 DNA: TGTGCCAGCAGCTTTTTGAGGACCGGGGAGCTGTTTTTT. This sequence encodes CASSFLRTGELFF. The chain recombines TRBV7-9 with TRBJ2-2; no clear D gene. This CDR3 has 13 residues. CDR1 is SEHNR and CDR2 is FQNEAQ in the germline V gene (reference sequence). Trimming removed 3 bases from V and 5 bases from J, with 7 bases in between.

The rearrangement uses TRBV7-6 and TRBJ2-3, with D perhaps TRBD2 (6 bases). The V end was cut by 0 bases, the J end by 4 bases, with 11 bases between. Germline V gene data show CDR1 as SGHVS and CDR2 as FNYEAQ. The CDR3 is 15 amino acids. DNA of the CDR3: TGTGCCAGCAGCTTAGCGACGGAGGGTTCAGATACGCAGTATTTT. Translation gives CASSLATEGSDTQYF.

V gene TRBV4-1 combines with J gene TRBJ1-1, with D tentatively TRBD1 (6 bases). In germline, CDR1 is MGHRA, CDR2 YSYEKL. V shed 0 bases and J shed 1 base, with 15 bases lying between them. The length of the CDR3 is 17 residues. For the CDR3, the DNA is TGCGCCAGCAGCCAAGATCGGGGGGGCTACGGGAACACTGAAGCTTTCTTT. It encodes CASSQDRGGYGNTEAFF.

The chain couples TRBV7-9 to TRBJ1-2; 8 bases match TRBD1. The V gene's germline CDR1 is SEHNR and CDR2 FQNEAQ (reference sequence). Germline trimming cut 5 bases from V and 4 bases from J; bases unmatched to any gene: 9. The CDR3 length is 15 residues. CDR3 in amino acids: CASSGRQGRGYGYTF. In nucleotides, the CDR3 is TGTGCCAGCAGCGGCCGACAGGGGAGAGGCTATGGCTACACCTTC.

The genes are TRBV13 and TRBJ2-1, with a weak D call TRBD1 (5 bases). Trimming stripped 8 bases from V and 0 bases from J, with 8 bases between. This CDR3 region has 13 residues. In germline, CDR1 is PRHDT, CDR2 FYEKMQ (reference sequence). CDR3 in amino acids: CASGASSYNEQFF. In DNA, the CDR3 is TGTGCCAGCGGGGCCAGCTCCTACAATGAGCAGTTCTTC.

The chain joins TRBV6-5 to TRBJ1-2, with unresolved D. Trimming cost V 2 bases and J 8 bases, with 15 bases left between them. Germline V gene sequence: CDR1 MNHEY, CDR2 SVGAGI. CDR3 length: 14 amino acids. The CDR3 is CASSYTVGVWGYTF. The DNA of the CDR3 is TGTGCCAGCAGTTACACAGTCGGGGTTTGGGGCTACACCTTC.

The chain employs TRBV3-1 (or the pseudogene TRBV3-2) and TRBJ2-2; D is unclear. This CDR3 has 14 amino acids. CDR1 and CDR2 from the germline V gene are LGHDT and YNNKEL (reference sequence). V was pared by 4 bases and J by 0 bases, with 6 bases between. The CDR3 region has the DNA TGTGCCAGCAGCCTCCCCGCGAACACCGGGGAGCTGTTTTTT. Protein product: CASSLPANTGELFF.

The genes are TRBV7-6 and TRBJ1-1; D gene ambiguous. V lost 1 base and J 1 base, leaving 4 bases between the germline ends. This CDR3 is built from 13 residues. CDR1 SGHVS and CDR2 FNYEAQ come from the germline V gene. The CDR3 DNA follows: TGTGCCAGCAGCTTAGACAAGAACACTGAAGCTTTCTTT. Protein sequence: CASSLDKNTEAFF.

The genes are TRBV5-1 and TRBJ1-2; D might be TRBD1 (6 bases). CDR3 length: 14 amino acids. Germline CDR1 reads SGHRS; CDR2 reads YFSETQ. The germline V and J ends were trimmed by 0 bases and 0 bases, with 6 bases remaining between them. This chain's CDR3 is CASSLDRANYGYTF. The DNA of the CDR3 is TGCGCCAGCAGCTTGGACAGGGCTAACTATGGCTACACCTTC.

The chain employs TRBV19 and TRBJ2-3, with TRBD2 identical over 8 bases. Per germline, CDR1 LNHDA and CDR2 SQIVND (reference sequence). The CDR3 is made up of 17 amino acids. The V and J ends lost 3 bases and 2 bases, in that order; junction bases with no gene match: 10. The CDR3 coding sequence is TGTGCCAGTAGTATTAATATCGGGGGGGACGTCACAGATACGCAGTATTTT. Its translation: CASSINIGGDVTDTQYF.

This clone was found once. The V gene is TRBV27, the J gene TRBJ1-4, with D perhaps matching TRBD1 (6 bases). The CDR3 has 13 amino acids. V gave up 8 bases and J gave up 8 bases, with 15 bases separating them. Germline-derived CDR1 and CDR2 are MNHEY and SMNVEV (reference sequence). The CDR3 DNA follows: TGTGCCAGCCGGGACACCCCGGGGGAAAAACTGTTTTTT. As protein: CASRDTPGEKLFF. Full variable domain (outside the CDR3, taken from reference TRBV27 and TRBJ1-4): EAQVTQNPRYLITVTGKKLTVTCSQNMNHEYMSWYRQDPGLGLRQIYYSMNVEVTDKGDVPEGYKVSRKEKRNFPLILESPSPNQTSLYFCASRDTPGEKLFFGSGTQLSVL.

Details on this clone: Other DNA sequences in the sample encode the same CDR3. This chain links TRBV5-1 with TRBJ1-1; D unclear. Trimming took off 4 bases at V and 2 bases at J, with 12 bases between the two ends. The germline V gene encodes CDR1 SGHRS and CDR2 YFSETQ. This CDR3 has 14 residues. The CDR3 loop is CASSPGTGNTEAFF. The CDR3 nucleotides are TGCGCCAGCAGCCCAGGCACGGGAAACACTGAAGCTTTCTTT.

The gene calls are TRBV5-1 and TRBJ2-3, with D possibly matching TRBD2 (5 bases). The CDR3 sequence is 15 residues long. Trimming took off 4 bases at V and 0 bases at J, with 12 bases between the two ends. CDR1 SGHRS and CDR2 YFSETQ come from the germline V gene. CDR3 protein: CASSPDSTSTDTQYF. The CDR3 DNA is TGCGCCAGCAGCCCGGACTCGACTAGCACAGATACGCAGTATTTT.

The chain combines TRBV7-9 with TRBJ1-6; 8 nucleotides match TRBD1. The CDR3 covers 13 residues. The V gene's germline CDR1 is SEHNR and CDR2 FQNEAQ (reference sequence). After removal of 4 bases from V and 14 bases from J, the junction contained 7 bases not matched to a gene. This chain's CDR3 is CASSWTGKGSLHF. The CDR3 DNA follows: TGTGCCAGCAGCTGGACAGGGAAGGGTTCCCTCCACTTT.

This clone was recorded a few times. CDR3: CASSSGGFLVYNEQFF. The CDR3 DNA sequence: TGTGCCAGCAGCTCCGGAGGGTTCTTGGTCTACAATGAGCAGTTCTTC. The chain carries TRBV7-9 and TRBJ2-1; D possibly corresponds to TRBD2 (6 bases). CDR1 and CDR2 (germline): SEHNR, FQNEAQ (reference sequence). The CDR3 runs to 16 residues. V was shortened by 4 bases and J by 3 bases, with 16 bases between the two germline ends.

The rearrangement joins TRBV6-2 or TRBV6-3 to TRBJ2-5; 7 nucleotides agree with TRBD1. J was trimmed by 4 bases and V by 5 bases; bases with no gene match: 7. CDR1 MNHEY and CDR2 SVGEGT come from the germline V gene. The CDR3 totals 14 residues. CDR3 loop: CASSNGQDVETQYF. The CDR3 DNA reads as TGTGCCAGCAGTAACGGACAGGACGTAGAGACCCAGTACTTC.

This clone was detected only a few times. The chain carries TRBV23-1 and TRBJ2-3; D remains ambiguous. TRBV23-1 belongs to the ORF category, with a function that is uncertain. Trimming took 6 bases from V and 0 from J, leaving 22 bases between them. CDR3 size: 18 residues. The DNA of the CDR3 is TGCGCCAGCAGACCCCAGGCGCTTAAAGCTTATAGCACAGATACGCAGTATTTT. The encoded protein is CASRPQALKAYSTDTQYF.

The CDR3 loop reads CASSEGGQGRTGELFF. CDR3 in DNA: TGTGCCAGCAGTGAAGGTGGACAGGGGAGGACCGGGGAGCTGTTTTTT. The chain couples TRBV2 to TRBJ2-2; 9 nucleotides align to TRBD1. Looked up from germline, CDR1 is SNHLY and CDR2 is FYNNEI. The J segment lost 5 bases and the V segment lost 1 base, leaving 5 bases of the junction unmatched. The CDR3 runs 16 residues.

This sequence joins TRBV6-5 and TRBJ1-5, with D perhaps TRBD1 (5 bases). Trimming shortened V by 7 bases and J by 7 bases, and 14 bases separated the two germline ends. Germline V gives CDR1 MNHEY, CDR2 SVGAGI. CDR3 length equals 13 residues. The CDR3 loop reads CASTGFQGQPQHF. The CDR3 nucleotides are TGTGCCAGCACCGGATTTCAGGGACAGCCCCAGCATTTT.

This CDR3 reads CASRRTGIETQYF. CDR3 nucleotide sequence: TGTGCCAGCAGGAGGACAGGGATCGAGACCCAGTACTTC. The J gene is TRBJ2-5, the V gene TRBV28, with 8 bases matching TRBD1. V lost 6 bases to trimming and J lost 5 bases; unmatched junction nucleotides: 5. The CDR3 is 13 residues long. The V gene's germline CDR1 is MDHEN and CDR2 SYDVKM.

The CDR3 DNA is TGTGCCAGCACAGATACTTATTTGCAGGGGGCTAGCGGGGAGCTGTTTTTT. It codes for CASTDTYLQGASGELFF. The V and J genes are TRBV9 and TRBJ2-2, with TRBD1 matching 8 bases. Germline-derived CDR1 and CDR2 are SGDLS and YYNGEE. The CDR3 runs 17 residues. With 6 bases clipped from V and 7 bases from J, the junction kept 17 bases outside the gene matches.

This rearrangement joins TRBV5-6 to TRBJ2-1; TRBD2 agrees at 8 bases. After removal of 7 bases from V and 2 bases from J, the junction contained 8 bases not matched to a gene. CDR3 length equals 15 residues. Germline V CDR1 and CDR2: SGHDT, YYEEEE. In nucleotides, the CDR3 is TGTGCCAGCGGACACGGGAGGGGGGCCTACAATGAGCAGTTCTTC. Translating it yields CASGHGRGAYNEQFF.

The V call is TRBV29-1, the J call TRBJ2-2, with a weak D call TRBD2 (6 bases). Trimming left V 1 base short and J 0 bases short, with 18 bases between. The CDR3 totals 18 residues. Germline values: CDR1 SQVTM, CDR2 ANQGSEA. The DNA for the CDR3 is TGCAGCGTTGAAGCCCGGGGGAAGGGTGGATCGAACACCGGGGAGCTGTTTTTT. Protein sequence: CSVEARGKGGSNTGELFF.

This chain uses TRBV19 with TRBJ1-5; tentative D call: TRBD1 (5 bases). The V end lost 5 bases, the J end lost 4 bases, and 18 bases lay between the germline ends. In germline, CDR1 is LNHDA, CDR2 SQIVND (reference sequence). This CDR3 has 16 amino acids. This CDR3 reads CASSFSSGEENQPQHF. DNA for the CDR3: TGTGCCAGTAGTTTCTCATCGGGGGAGGAGAATCAGCCCCAGCATTTT. Looking up the rest from reference TRBV19 and TRBJ1-5 gives the full variable domain: DGGITQSPKYLFRKEGQNVTLSCEQNLNHDAMYWYRQDPGQGLRLIYYSQIVNDFQKGDIAEGYSVSREKKESFPLTVTSAQKNPTAFYLCASSFSSGEENQPQHFGDGTRLSIL.